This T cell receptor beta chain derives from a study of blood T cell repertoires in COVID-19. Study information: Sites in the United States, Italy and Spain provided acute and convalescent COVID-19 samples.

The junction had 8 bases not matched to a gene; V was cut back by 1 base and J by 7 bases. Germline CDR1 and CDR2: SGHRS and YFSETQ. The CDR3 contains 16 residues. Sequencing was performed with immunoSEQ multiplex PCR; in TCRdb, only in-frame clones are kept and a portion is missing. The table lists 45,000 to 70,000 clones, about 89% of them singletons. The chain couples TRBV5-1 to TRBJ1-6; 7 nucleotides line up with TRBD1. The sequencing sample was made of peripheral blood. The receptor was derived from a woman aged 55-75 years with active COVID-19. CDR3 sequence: CASSLSAGGMNSPLHF. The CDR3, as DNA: TGCGCCAGCAGCTTGTCCGCAGGGGGTATGAATTCACCCCTCCACTTT.